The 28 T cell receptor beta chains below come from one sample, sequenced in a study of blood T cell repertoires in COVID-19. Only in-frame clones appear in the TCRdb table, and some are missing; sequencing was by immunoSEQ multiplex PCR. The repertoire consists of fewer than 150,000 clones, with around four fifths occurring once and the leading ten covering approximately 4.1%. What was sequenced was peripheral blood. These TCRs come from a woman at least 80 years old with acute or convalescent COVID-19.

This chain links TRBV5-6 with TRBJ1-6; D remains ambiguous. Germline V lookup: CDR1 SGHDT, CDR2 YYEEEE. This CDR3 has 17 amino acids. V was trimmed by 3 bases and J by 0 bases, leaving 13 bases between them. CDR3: CASSWSGLSSYNSPLHF. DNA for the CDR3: TGTGCCAGCAGCTGGTCCGGTCTAAGCTCCTATAATTCACCCCTCCACTTT. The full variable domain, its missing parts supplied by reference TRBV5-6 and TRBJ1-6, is DAGVTQSPTHLIKTRGQQVTLRCSPKSGHDTVSWYQQALGQGPQFIFQYYEEEERQRGNFPDRFSGHQFPNYSSELNVNALLLGDSALYLCASSWSGLSSYNSPLHFGNGTRLTVT.

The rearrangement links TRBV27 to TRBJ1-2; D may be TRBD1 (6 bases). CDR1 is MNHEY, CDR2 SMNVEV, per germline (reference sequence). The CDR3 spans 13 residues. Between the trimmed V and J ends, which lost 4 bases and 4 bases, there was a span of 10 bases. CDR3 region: CASSSGVTYGYTF. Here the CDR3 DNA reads TGTGCCAGCAGTTCAGGGGTAACCTATGGCTACACCTTC.

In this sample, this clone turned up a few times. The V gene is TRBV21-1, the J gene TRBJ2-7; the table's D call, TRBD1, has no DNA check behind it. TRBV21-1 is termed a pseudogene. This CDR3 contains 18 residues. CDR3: CASSIITPGQGIHYEQYF. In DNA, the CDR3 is TGTGCCAGCAGCATAATCACCCCGGGACAGGGGATTCACTACGAGCAGTACTTC.

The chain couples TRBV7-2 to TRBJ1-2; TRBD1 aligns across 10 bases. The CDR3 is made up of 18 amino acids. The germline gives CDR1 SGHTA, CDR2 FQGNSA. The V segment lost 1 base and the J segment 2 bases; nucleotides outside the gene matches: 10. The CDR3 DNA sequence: TGTGCCAGCAGCTTAGGTCCCGGGACAGGGGCCACCAACTATGGCTACACCTTC. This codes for CASSLGPGTGATNYGYTF. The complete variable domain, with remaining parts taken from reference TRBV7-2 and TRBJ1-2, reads GAGVSQSPSNKVTEKGKDVELRCDPISGHTALYWYRQSLGQGLEFLIYFQGNSAPDKSGLPSDRFSAERTGGSVSTLTIQRTQQEDSAVYLCASSLGPGTGATNYGYTFGSGTRLTVV.

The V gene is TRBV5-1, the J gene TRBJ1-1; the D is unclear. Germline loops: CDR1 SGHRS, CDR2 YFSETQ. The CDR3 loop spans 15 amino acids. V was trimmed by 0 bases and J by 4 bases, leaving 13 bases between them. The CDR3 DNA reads TGCGCCAGCAGCTTGGTTTTTCCGGGATCCACTGAAGCTTTCTTT. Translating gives CASSLVFPGSTEAFF.

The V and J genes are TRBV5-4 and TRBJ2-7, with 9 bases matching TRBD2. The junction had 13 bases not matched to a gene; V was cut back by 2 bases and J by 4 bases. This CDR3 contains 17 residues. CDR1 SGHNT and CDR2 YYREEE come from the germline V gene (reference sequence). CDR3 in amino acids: CASSFGFAGGLPYEQYF. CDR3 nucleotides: TGTGCCAGCAGCTTTGGTTTTGCGGGGGGGCTACCATACGAGCAGTACTTC. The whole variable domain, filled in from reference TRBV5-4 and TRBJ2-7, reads ETGVTQSPTHLIKTRGQQVTLRCSSQSGHNTVSWYQQALGQGPQFIFQYYREEENGRGNFPPRFSGLQFPNYSSELNVNALELDDSALYLCASSFGFAGGLPYEQYFGPGTRLTVT.

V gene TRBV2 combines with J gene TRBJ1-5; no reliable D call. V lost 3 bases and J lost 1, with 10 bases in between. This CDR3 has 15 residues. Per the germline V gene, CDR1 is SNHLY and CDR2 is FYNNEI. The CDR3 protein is CASSDRFRSNQPQHF. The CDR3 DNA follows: TGTGCCAGCAGTGATCGATTCAGAAGCAATCAGCCCCAGCATTTT.

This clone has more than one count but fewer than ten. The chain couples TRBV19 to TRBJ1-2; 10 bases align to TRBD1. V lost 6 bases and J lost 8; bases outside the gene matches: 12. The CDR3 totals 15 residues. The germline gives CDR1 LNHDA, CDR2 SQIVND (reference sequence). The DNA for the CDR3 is TGTGCCAGTAGGCTGACCGGGACAGGGGTGGGAGGCTACACCTTC. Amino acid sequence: CASRLTGTGVGGYTF.

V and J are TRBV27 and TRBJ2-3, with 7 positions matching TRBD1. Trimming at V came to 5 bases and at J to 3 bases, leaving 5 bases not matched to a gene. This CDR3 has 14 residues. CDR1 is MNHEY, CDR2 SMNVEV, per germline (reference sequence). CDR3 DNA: TGTGCCAGCAGTCCTTTGGACAGGACAGATACGCAGTATTTT. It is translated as CASSPLDRTDTQYF.

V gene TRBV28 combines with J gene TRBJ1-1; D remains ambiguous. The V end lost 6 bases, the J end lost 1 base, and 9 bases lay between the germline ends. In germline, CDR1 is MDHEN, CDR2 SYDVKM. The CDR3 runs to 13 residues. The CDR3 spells CASSPRRNTEAFF. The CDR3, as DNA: TGTGCCAGCAGCCCCCGTAGGAACACTGAAGCTTTCTTT. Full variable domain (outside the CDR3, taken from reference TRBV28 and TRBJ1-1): DVKVTQSSRYLVKRTGEKVFLECVQDMDHENMFWYRQDPGLGLRLIYFSYDVKMKEKGDIPEGYSVSREKKERFSLILESASTNQTSMYLCASSPRRNTEAFFGQGTRLTVV.

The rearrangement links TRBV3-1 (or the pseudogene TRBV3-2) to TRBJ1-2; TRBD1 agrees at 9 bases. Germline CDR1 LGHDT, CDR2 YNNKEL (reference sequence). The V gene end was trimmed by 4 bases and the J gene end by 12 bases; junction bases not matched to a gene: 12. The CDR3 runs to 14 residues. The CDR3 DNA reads TGTGCCAGCAGCCCGCTATCGGACAGGGGTGAAAACACCTTC. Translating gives CASSPLSDRGENTF.

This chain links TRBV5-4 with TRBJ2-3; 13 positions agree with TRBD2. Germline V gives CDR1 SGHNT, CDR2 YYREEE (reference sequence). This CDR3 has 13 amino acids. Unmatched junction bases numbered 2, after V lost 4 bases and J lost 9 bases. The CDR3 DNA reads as TGTGCCAGCAGCGCGGGACTAGCGGGGACGCAGTATTTT. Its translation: CASSAGLAGTQYF.

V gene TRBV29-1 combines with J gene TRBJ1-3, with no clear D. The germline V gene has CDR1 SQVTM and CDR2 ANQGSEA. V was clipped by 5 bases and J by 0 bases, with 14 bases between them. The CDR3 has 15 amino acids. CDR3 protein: CSVLDWEGSGNTIYF. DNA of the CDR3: TGCAGCGTTTTGGACTGGGAGGGCTCTGGAAACACCATATATTTT.

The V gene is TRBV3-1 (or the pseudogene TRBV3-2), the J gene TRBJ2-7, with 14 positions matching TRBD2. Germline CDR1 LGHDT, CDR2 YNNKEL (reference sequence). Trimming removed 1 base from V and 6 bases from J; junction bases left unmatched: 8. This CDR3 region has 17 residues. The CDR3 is CASSQGLAGGQRPEQYF. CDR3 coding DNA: TGTGCCAGCAGCCAAGGACTAGCGGGGGGGCAAAGGCCCGAGCAGTACTTC.

The CDR3 bases are TGCGCCAGCAGCCAAGCCAGGTGGACTAGCGAGACCGAGCAGTTCTTC. Amino acid sequence: CASSQARWTSETEQFF. The rearrangement links TRBV4-1 to TRBJ2-1, with 9 bases that match TRBD2. The CDR3 is 16 amino acids. Trimming cost V 1 base and J 10 bases; bases outside gene matches: 11. Germline V gene sequence: CDR1 MGHRA, CDR2 YSYEKL.

The CDR3 is CASRGGTNTYEQYF. The CDR3, as DNA: TGCGCCAGCAGGGGGGGGACAAATACCTACGAGCAGTACTTC. V and J are TRBV5-1 and TRBJ2-7; tentative D call: TRBD2 (7 bases). There are 14 residues in the CDR3. Trimming pared 5 bases from V and 2 bases from J, leaving 14 bases between. Germline assignment: CDR1 SGHRS and CDR2 YFSETQ.

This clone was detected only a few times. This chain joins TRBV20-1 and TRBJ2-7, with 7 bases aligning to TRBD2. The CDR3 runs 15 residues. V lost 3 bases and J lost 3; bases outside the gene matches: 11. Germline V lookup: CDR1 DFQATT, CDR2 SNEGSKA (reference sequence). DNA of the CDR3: TGCAGTGCTAGTGGGGCGGGAGCAATTGGCTACGAGCAGTACTTC. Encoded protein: CSASGAGAIGYEQYF.

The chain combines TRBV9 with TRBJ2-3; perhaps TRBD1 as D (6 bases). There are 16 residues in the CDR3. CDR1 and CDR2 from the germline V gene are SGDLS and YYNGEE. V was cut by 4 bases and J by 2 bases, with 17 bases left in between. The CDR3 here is CASSRRSGDTTDTQYF. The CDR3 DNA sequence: TGTGCCAGCAGCCGACGTTCAGGGGATACCACAGATACGCAGTATTTT.

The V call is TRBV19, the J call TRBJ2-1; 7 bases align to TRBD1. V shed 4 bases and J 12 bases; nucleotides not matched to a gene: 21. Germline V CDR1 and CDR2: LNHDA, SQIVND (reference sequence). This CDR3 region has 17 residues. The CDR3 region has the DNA TGTGCCAGTAGTACCCTGACAGGGAGCGGTAACAAGGCCACGCAGTTCTTC. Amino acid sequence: CASSTLTGSGNKATQFF.

CDR3 nucleotides: TGTGCCAGCAGGATGACCGGGAGCGGCTACACCTTC. Protein sequence: CASRMTGSGYTF. V usage is TRBV27 and J usage is TRBJ1-2; D gene unclear. There are 12 residues in the CDR3. Germline CDR1 MNHEY, CDR2 SMNVEV (reference sequence). V was clipped by 6 bases and J by 8 bases, with 13 bases between them.

The CDR3 DNA reads TGTGCCAGCAGCTTTTCGGTCAGGGATGATGGCTACACCTTC. Encoded protein: CASSFSVRDDGYTF. The rearrangement uses TRBV7-9 and TRBJ1-2, with D possibly being TRBD1 (5 bases). The CDR3 is 14 amino acids. Germline V lookup: CDR1 SEHNR, CDR2 FQNEAQ (reference sequence). The V and J ends lost 3 bases and 6 bases respectively, with 14 bases between them.

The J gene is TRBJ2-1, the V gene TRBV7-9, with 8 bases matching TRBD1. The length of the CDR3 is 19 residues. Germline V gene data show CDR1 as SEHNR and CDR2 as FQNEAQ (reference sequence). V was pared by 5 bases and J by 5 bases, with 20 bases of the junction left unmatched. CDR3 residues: CASSPGTGRNRMRHNEQFF. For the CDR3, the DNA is TGTGCCAGCAGCCCGGGGACAGGCAGAAACCGGATGAGGCACAATGAGCAGTTCTTC. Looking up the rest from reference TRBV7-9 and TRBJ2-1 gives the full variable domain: DTGVSQNPRHKITKRGQNVTFRCDPISEHNRLYWYRQTLGQGPEFLTYFQNEAQLEKSRLLSDRFSAERPKGSFSTLEIQRTEQGDSAMYLCASSPGTGRNRMRHNEQFFGPGTRLTVL.

The CDR3 DNA reads TGTGCCTGGAGGGATCCGACAGGGGGATGGGATGAAAAACTGTTTTTT. Translating it yields CAWRDPTGGWDEKLFF. V is TRBV30 and J is TRBJ1-4, with 9 bases lining up with TRBD1. From germline, CDR1 is GTSNPN and CDR2 SVGIG (reference sequence). J was trimmed by 6 bases and V by 3 bases; bases with no gene match: 11. CDR3 length: 16 residues. Variable domain in full (rest from reference TRBV30 and TRBJ1-4): SQTIHQWPATLVQPVGSPLSLECTVEGTSNPNLYWYRQAAGRGLQLLFYSVGIGQISSEVPQNLSASRPQDRQFILSSKKLLLSDSGFYLCAWRDPTGGWDEKLFFGSGTQLSVL.

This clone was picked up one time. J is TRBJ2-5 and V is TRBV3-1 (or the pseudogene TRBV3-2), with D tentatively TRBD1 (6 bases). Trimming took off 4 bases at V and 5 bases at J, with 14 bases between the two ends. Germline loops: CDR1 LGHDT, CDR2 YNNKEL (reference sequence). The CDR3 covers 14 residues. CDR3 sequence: CASSPEQGRETQYF. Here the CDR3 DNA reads TGTGCCAGCAGCCCCGAACAGGGCAGGGAGACCCAGTACTTC.

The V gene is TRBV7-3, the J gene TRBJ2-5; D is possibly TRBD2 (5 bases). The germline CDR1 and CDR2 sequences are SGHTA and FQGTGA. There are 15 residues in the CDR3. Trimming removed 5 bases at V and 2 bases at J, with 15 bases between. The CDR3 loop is CASSLNGVQQETQYF. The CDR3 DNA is TGTGCCAGCAGCCTCAACGGGGTGCAACAAGAGACCCAGTACTTC.

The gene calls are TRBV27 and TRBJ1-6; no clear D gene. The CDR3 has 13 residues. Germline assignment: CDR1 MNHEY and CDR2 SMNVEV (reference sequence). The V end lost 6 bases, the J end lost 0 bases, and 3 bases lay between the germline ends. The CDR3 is CASRSSYNSPLHF. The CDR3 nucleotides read TGTGCCAGCAGGAGCTCCTATAATTCACCCCTCCACTTT.

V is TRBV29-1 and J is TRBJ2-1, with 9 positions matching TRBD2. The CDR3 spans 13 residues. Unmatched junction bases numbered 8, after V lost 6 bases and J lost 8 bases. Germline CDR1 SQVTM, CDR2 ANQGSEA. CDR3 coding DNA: TGCAGCGTGGGGCGGGGGGGCCTGTATGAGCAGTTCTTC. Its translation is CSVGRGGLYEQFF.

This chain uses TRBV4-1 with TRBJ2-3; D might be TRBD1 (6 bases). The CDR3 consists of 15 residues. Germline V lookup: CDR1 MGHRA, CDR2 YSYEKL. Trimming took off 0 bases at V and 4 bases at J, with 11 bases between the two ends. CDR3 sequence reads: CASSQDREGADTQYF. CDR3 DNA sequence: TGCGCCAGCAGCCAAGATAGAGAGGGGGCAGATACGCAGTATTTT.